This T cell receptor (beta chain) was identified in a study of T-cell reconstitution after alpha-beta-depleted transplantation in children. The germline V gene has CDR1 MNHEY and CDR2 SVGAGI. After removal of 6 bases from V and 9 bases from J, the junction contained 8 bases not matched to a gene. The CDR3 totals 13 residues. In its sample, this clonotype was seen many times. Library preparation (for TCRbeta) was performed with unique molecular identifiers. TCRdb reprocessed the PCR reads with MiXCR, giving one entry per CDR3 protein. The table includes over 450,000 distinct CDR3 sequences, over 9.5% detected once.

The rearrangement joins TRBV6-5 to TRBJ2-5; 9 bases are shared with TRBD1. The receptor's source is a child under 10 years old with inherited bone marrow failure, due to receive a stem cell transplant. The specimen comprised PBMCs, sampled before TCRalphabeta/CD19-depleted stem cell transplant. In DNA, the CDR3 is TGTGCCAGCAGGTCAACAGGGGGCCTGTCCCAGTACTTC. Its protein is CASRSTGGLSQYF.